This paragraph reports one T cell receptor beta chain. Its matching antigen is unknown. The germline CDR1 and CDR2 sequences are DFQATT and SNEGSKA (reference sequence). Losses at the gene ends were 0 bases for V and 2 bases for J; bases not matched to a gene: 9. The CDR3 sequence is 17 residues long. TCRdb reprocessed the 5' RACE reads with MiXCR, giving one entry per CDR3 protein. This sample has about 220,000 distinct CDR3 sequences, with under 8.5% found just once. These data originate in a study of identical twins. General study points: For monozygotic twins, models underestimated out-of-frame TCR alpha sharing. A cross-sectional statistical analysis, not follow-up of the same donors, supported the conclusions. Invariant T cells like MAIT and iNKT could partly confound the zero-insertion analyses.

This same sample was also taken into another study, of T cells expressing NK-cell markers.

The clonotype comes from a woman between 18 and 30 years old in good health. This chain uses TRBV20-1 with TRBJ2-5, with 10 bases matching TRBD2. The sample consisted of CD8+ T cells sorted from blood. The CDR3 protein is CSARDGRGTSVQETQYF. The CDR3 region has the DNA TGCAGTGCTAGAGACGGGCGTGGGACTAGCGTACAAGAGACCCAGTACTTC.